This entry is about one T cell receptor beta chain. The antigen is not known. These data originate in a study of cytomegalovirus exposure and HLA in healthy donors. Notes on the study in general: Researchers counted 164 TCR beta chains as cytomegalovirus-associated. Confirmation was obtained in vitro that three CMV-associated chains are specific for CMV antigens. One later analysis, an examination of the 120 validation repertoires, found that first-cohort TCR clusters tended to co-occur in them.

The length of the CDR3 is 20 residues. Germline V gives CDR1 LGHNA, CDR2 YSLEER. Unmatched junction bases numbered 14, after V lost 0 bases and J lost 7 bases. Repertoires were generated with immunoSEQ multiplex PCR, while TCRdb's copy carries only in-frame clones and drops some. Of about 160,000 clones detected, about 96% appear once; the ten largest clones hold about 0.89%. The TCR comes from a woman aged 18-35 years in good health and CMV-seronegative. The genes are TRBV4-3 and TRBJ2-1, with TRBD2 matching 14 bases. Specimen: PBMCs. The CDR3: CASSQDWGLAGVRGVNEQFF. CDR3 bases: TGCGCCAGCAGCCAAGATTGGGGACTAGCGGGGGTTAGGGGGGTTAATGAGCAGTTCTTC.